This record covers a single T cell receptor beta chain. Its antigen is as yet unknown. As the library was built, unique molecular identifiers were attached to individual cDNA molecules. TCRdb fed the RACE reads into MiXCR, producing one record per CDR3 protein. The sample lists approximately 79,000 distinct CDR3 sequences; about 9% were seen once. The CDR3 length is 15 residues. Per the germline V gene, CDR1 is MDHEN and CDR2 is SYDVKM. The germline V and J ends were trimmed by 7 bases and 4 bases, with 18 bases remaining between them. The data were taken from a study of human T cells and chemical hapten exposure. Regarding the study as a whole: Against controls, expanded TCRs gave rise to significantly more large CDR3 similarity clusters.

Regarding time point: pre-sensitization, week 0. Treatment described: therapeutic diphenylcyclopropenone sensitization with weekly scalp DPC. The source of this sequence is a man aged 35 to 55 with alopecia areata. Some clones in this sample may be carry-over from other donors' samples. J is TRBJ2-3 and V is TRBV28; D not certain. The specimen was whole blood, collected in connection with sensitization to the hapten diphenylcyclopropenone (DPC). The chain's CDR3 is CASIDGARRADTQYF. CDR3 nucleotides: TGTGCCAGCATTGATGGCGCCCGTCGGGCAGATACGCAGTATTTT.